These 21 T cell receptor beta chains were all obtained from the same sample, sequenced in a study of cytomegalovirus exposure and HLA in healthy donors (dated by TCRdb to about 2017). Receptors were amplified or captured by the immunoSEQ multiplex PCR assay. As stored in TCRdb, this immuneACCESS dataset retains in-frame rearrangements with V and J assigned. A fraction of the clones does not appear; measured against another copy, unresolved V genes explain less than half of the discrepancy, and the remainder lacks a known reason. The sample data list about 97,000 clones, and approximately 94% of these were observed just once. The ten largest clones capture approximately 1% of the sample. The sample was PBMCs. The source is a woman under 30 in good health and CMV-seronegative.

This chain joins TRBV25-1 and TRBJ1-2; D might be TRBD1 (6 bases). V shed 7 bases and J shed 4 bases, with 13 bases lying between them. The CDR3 extends over 13 amino acids. Per germline, CDR1 MGHDK and CDR2 SYGVNS. CDR3 sequence (DNA): TGTGCCAGCATCGGACAGAGCGGCTATGGCTACACCTTC. It translates to CASIGQSGYGYTF.

The V call is TRBV18, the J call TRBJ1-2; D gene unclear. The CDR3 extends over 14 amino acids. V lost 2 bases, J lost 1 base, and 8 bases lay in between. The V gene's germline CDR1 is KGHSH and CDR2 LQKENI. The CDR3: CASSPTGVNYGYTF. The CDR3 nucleotides are TGTGCCAGCTCACCAACGGGAGTTAACTATGGCTACACCTTC.

Concerning this clone: The junction and the germline gene differ at one end; a read error may be behind it. The genes are TRBV19 and TRBJ1-2; D may be TRBD1 (6 bases). The CDR3 has 15 amino acids. Germline CDR1 reads LNHDA; CDR2 reads SQIVND (reference sequence). CDR3 DNA: TGTGCTAGTACCAGTAGGGTGAAACAGGGTGATGGCTACACCTTC. It specifies CASTSRVKQGDGYTF.

V gene TRBV7-9 combines with J gene TRBJ2-3; TRBD2 matches at 11 bases. Losses at the gene ends were 5 bases for V and 15 bases for J; bases not matched to a gene: 16. This CDR3 has 15 amino acids. CDR1 and CDR2 from the germline V gene are SEHNR and FQNEAQ (reference sequence). DNA for the CDR3: TGTGCCAGCAGCCAAACCGAGGGACTAGCGGAACCCTCTTATTTT. Its translation: CASSQTEGLAEPSYF. The full variable domain, rest sourced from reference TRBV7-9 and TRBJ2-3, is DTGVSQNPRHKITKRGQNVTFRCDPISEHNRLYWYRQTLGQGPEFLTYFQNEAQLEKSRLLSDRFSAERPKGSFSTLEIQRTEQGDSAMYLCASSQTEGLAEPSYFGPGTRLTVL.

The chain employs TRBV7-9 and TRBJ1-1, with 9 bases identical to TRBD1. Per germline, CDR1 SEHNR and CDR2 FQNEAQ (reference sequence). V lost 5 bases to trimming and J lost 5 bases; unmatched junction nucleotides: 6. The CDR3 loop spans 14 amino acids. CDR3 sequence reads: CASSPRQGGTEAFF. CDR3 coding DNA: TGTGCCAGCAGCCCTAGACAGGGGGGGACTGAAGCTTTCTTT. Full variable domain (missing parts from reference TRBV7-9 and TRBJ1-1): DTGVSQNPRHKITKRGQNVTFRCDPISEHNRLYWYRQTLGQGPEFLTYFQNEAQLEKSRLLSDRFSAERPKGSFSTLEIQRTEQGDSAMYLCASSPRQGGTEAFFGQGTRLTVV.

The chain employs TRBV6-1 and TRBJ2-5; 9 nucleotides align to TRBD2. Germline CDR1 MNHNS, CDR2 SASEGT. The CDR3 length is 16 residues. The V and J ends lost 3 bases and 1 base, in that order; junction bases with no gene match: 6. The CDR3 region is CASSDLLAGRQETQYF. The CDR3 DNA follows: TGTGCCAGCAGTGATTTACTAGCGGGCCGCCAAGAGACCCAGTACTTC.

The rearrangement uses TRBV30 and TRBJ1-2, with TRBD1 matching over 9 bases. The CDR3 spans 13 residues. Per the germline V gene, CDR1 is GTSNPN and CDR2 is SVGIG (reference sequence). The trim removed 1 base at V and 8 bases at J, leaving 5 bases unmatched. The CDR3 coding sequence is TGTGCCTGGAGTGCCGGGACAGGGAGAGGCTACACCTTC. Its protein product is CAWSAGTGRGYTF. The full variable domain, completed using reference TRBV30 and TRBJ1-2, is SQTIHQWPATLVQPVGSPLSLECTVEGTSNPNLYWYRQAAGRGLQLLFYSVGIGQISSEVPQNLSASRPQDRQFILSSKKLLLSDSGFYLCAWSAGTGRGYTFGSGTRLTVV.

This clone showed up just once. The chain carries TRBV18 and TRBJ1-5, with TRBD1 matching over 8 bases. Trimming took 1 base from V and 10 from J; bases not matched to a gene: 12. Germline assignment: CDR1 KGHSH and CDR2 LQKENI. This CDR3 contains 16 residues. The CDR3 loop reads CASSPRRTGLDLPQHF. CDR3 coding DNA: TGTGCCAGCTCACCACGCAGGACAGGGCTGGATCTACCCCAGCATTTT.

The V gene is TRBV12-5, the J gene TRBJ1-1; D is uncertain. Germline CDR1 is LGHNT and CDR2 is FRNRAP. Trimming pared 5 bases from V and 1 base from J, leaving 14 bases between. The CDR3 length is 15 residues. In DNA form, the CDR3 reads TGTGCTAGTGGTCCCGGCGGAAGCTGGAACACTGAAGCTTTCTTT. Translation: CASGPGGSWNTEAFF.

V gene TRBV5-6 combines with J gene TRBJ1-2; a weak D match, TRBD1 (6 bases). The CDR3 runs 12 residues. CDR1 is SGHDT and CDR2 is YYEEEE in the germline V gene. The V and J ends lost 7 bases and 3 bases respectively, with 10 bases between them. Here the CDR3 DNA reads TGTGCCAGCTCACAGGGTGACTATGGCTACACCTTC. It yields the protein CASSQGDYGYTF. The full variable domain, rest sourced from reference TRBV5-6 and TRBJ1-2, is DAGVTQSPTHLIKTRGQQVTLRCSPKSGHDTVSWYQQALGQGPQFIFQYYEEEERQRGNFPDRFSGHQFPNYSSELNVNALLLGDSALYLCASSQGDYGYTFGSGTRLTVV.

The gene calls are TRBV10-1 and TRBJ2-7, with TRBD2 matching 8 bases. The CDR3 covers 14 residues. The J segment lost 8 bases and the V segment lost 9 bases, leaving 15 bases of the junction unmatched. Germline assignment: CDR1 WNHNN and CDR2 SYGVQD (reference sequence). The DNA for the CDR3 is TGCGCCAGGGGAGGAGCGGGAGATTTTCTAAAGCAGTACTTC. Its protein is CARGGAGDFLKQYF.

The rearrangement uses TRBV5-1 and TRBJ1-4; 9 positions agree with TRBD1. The CDR3 consists of 14 residues. The trim removed 0 bases at V and 10 bases at J, leaving 4 bases unmatched. Germline V gene sequence: CDR1 SGHRS, CDR2 YFSETQ. In DNA form, the CDR3 reads TGCGCCAGCAGCTTGGGGGGACAGGGTGGAAAACTGTTTTTT. Protein sequence: CASSLGGQGGKLFF.

The chain links TRBV10-2 to TRBJ1-1; 9 nucleotides line up with TRBD1. CDR3 length: 13 residues. Trimming took 8 bases from V and 4 from J; bases not matched to a gene: 5. The germline CDR1 and CDR2 sequences are WSHSY and SAAADI. The CDR3 DNA reads as TGCGCCAGCGAAGAGACAGGGGGCACTGAAGCTTTCTTT. Encoded protein: CASEETGGTEAFF.

This clone was picked up one time. The CDR3 spells CASRFNVFRELASTDTQYF. CDR3 nucleotides: TGTGCAAGTCGTTTCAATGTCTTTCGGGAACTTGCTAGCACAGATACGCAGTATTTT. The V gene is TRBV12-2, the J gene TRBJ2-3; TRBD2 was called by the table and not checked on the DNA. TRBV12-2 is reported as a pseudogene. The CDR3 loop spans 19 amino acids.

Here the CDR3 DNA reads TGCGCCAGCAGCCGACAGACTCAGAACACCGGGGAGCTGTTTTTT. It specifies CASSRQTQNTGELFF. The chain recombines TRBV5-1 with TRBJ2-2, with a tentative D call TRBD1 (5 bases). This CDR3 is 15 amino acids long. Looked up from germline, CDR1 is SGHRS and CDR2 is YFSETQ. V lost 4 bases and J lost 1, with 11 bases in between. Using reference TRBV5-1 and TRBJ2-2 for the parts outside the CDR3, the full variable domain is KAGVTQTPRYLIKTRGQQVTLSCSPISGHRSVSWYQQTPGQGLQFLFEYFSETQRNKGNFPGRFSGRQFSNSRSEMNVSTLELGDSALYLCASSRQTQNTGELFFGEGSRLTVL.

The J gene is TRBJ2-2, the V gene TRBV5-1, with TRBD1 identical over 7 bases. The CDR3 is 15 amino acids. Germline CDR1 reads SGHRS; CDR2 reads YFSETQ. Trimming removed 3 bases from V and 7 bases from J; junction bases left unmatched: 9. CDR3 residues: CASSSTGDRGGELFF. CDR3 in DNA: TGCGCCAGCAGCTCCACAGGGGACCGGGGCGGGGAGCTGTTTTTT.

A single count supports this clone. The chain joins TRBV11-2 to TRBJ1-2; a weak D match, TRBD1 (6 bases). This CDR3 contains 16 residues. Deletions cut 0 bases from V and 7 bases from J, with 18 bases between. In germline, CDR1 is SGHAT, CDR2 FQNNGV. The CDR3 here is CASSLETMRTATGYTF. The CDR3, as DNA: TGTGCCAGCAGCTTAGAGACTATGAGGACAGCCACTGGCTACACCTTC. The whole variable domain, remainder taken from reference TRBV11-2 and TRBJ1-2, is EAGVAQSPRYKIIEKRQSVAFWCNPISGHATLYWYQQILGQGPKLLIQFQNNGVVDDSQLPKDRFSAERLKGVDSTLKIQPAKLEDSAVYLCASSLETMRTATGYTFGSGTRLTVV.

The chain combines TRBV6-6 with TRBJ1-3; tentatively, D is TRBD1 (5 bases). This CDR3 region has 15 residues. Germline CDR1 MNHNY, CDR2 SVGAGI (reference sequence). Trimming pared 6 bases from V and 4 bases from J, leaving 16 bases between. CDR3 nucleotide sequence: TGTGCCAGCAGACAGTCCGGACATGGAGGAAACACCATATATTTT. Translating gives CASRQSGHGGNTIYF.

The V and J genes are TRBV4-2 and TRBJ2-7; TRBD2 matches at 10 bases. This CDR3 comprises 16 residues. CDR1 LGHNA and CDR2 YNFKEQ come from the germline V gene. V trimming: 0 bases; J trimming: 5 bases; junction bases outside the gene matches: 7. DNA of the CDR3: TGTGCCAGCAGCCAAGATGCTAGCGGGAGTCCCAACGAGCAGTACTTC. Protein sequence: CASSQDASGSPNEQYF.

J is TRBJ2-2 and V is TRBV9; TRBD1 matches 8 bases. Germline V gene data show CDR1 as SGDLS and CDR2 as YYNGEE. Trimming removed 2 bases from V and 0 bases from J; junction bases left unmatched: 12. This CDR3 region has 19 residues. CDR3: CASSVMTGEKLANTGELFF. CDR3 coding DNA: TGTGCCAGCAGCGTCATGACAGGGGAAAAATTGGCGAACACCGGGGAGCTGTTTTTT.

The CDR3 region has the DNA TGTGCCAGCTCACCACCGTTGCAGTCCTCTGGAAACACCATATATTTT. Its translation is CASSPPLQSSGNTIYF. The V call is TRBV18, the J call TRBJ1-3; D remains ambiguous. The CDR3 loop spans 16 amino acids. Germline-derived CDR1 and CDR2 are KGHSH and LQKENI. Trimming cost V 0 bases and J 0 bases, with 9 bases left between them.